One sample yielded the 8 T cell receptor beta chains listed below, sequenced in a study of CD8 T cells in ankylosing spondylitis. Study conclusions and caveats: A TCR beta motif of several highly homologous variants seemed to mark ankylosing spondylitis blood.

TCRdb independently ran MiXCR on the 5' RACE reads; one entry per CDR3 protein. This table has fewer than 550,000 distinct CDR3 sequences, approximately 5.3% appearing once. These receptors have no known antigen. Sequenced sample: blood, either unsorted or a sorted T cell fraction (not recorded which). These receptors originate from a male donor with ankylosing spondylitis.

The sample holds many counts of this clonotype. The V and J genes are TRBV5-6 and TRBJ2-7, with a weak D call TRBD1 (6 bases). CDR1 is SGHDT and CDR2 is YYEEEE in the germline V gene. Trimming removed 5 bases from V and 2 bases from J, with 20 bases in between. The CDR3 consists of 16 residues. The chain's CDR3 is CASRSDPGHQAYEQYF. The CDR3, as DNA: TGTGCCAGCAGATCTGACCCGGGACATCAAGCCTACGAGCAGTACTTC.

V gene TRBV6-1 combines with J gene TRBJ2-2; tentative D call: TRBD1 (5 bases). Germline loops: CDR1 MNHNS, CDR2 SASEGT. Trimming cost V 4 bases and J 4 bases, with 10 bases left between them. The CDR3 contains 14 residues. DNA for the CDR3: TGTGCCAGCAGTGGACAGTTATTCACCGGGGAGCTGTTTTTT. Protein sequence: CASSGQLFTGELFF.

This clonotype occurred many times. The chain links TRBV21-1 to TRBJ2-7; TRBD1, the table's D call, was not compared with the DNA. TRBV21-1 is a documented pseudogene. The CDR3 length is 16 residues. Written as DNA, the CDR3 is TGTGCCAGCAGCAAAGGGGGGGGAAATAGCTCCTACGAGCAGTACTTC. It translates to CASSKGGGNSSYEQYF.

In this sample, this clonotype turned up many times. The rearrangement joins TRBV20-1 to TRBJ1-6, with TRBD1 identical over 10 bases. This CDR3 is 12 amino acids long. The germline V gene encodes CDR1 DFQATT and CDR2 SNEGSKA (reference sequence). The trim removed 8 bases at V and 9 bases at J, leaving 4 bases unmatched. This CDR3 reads CSSGQGLSPLHF. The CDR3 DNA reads TGCAGTTCGGGACAGGGGCTTTCACCCCTCCACTTT.

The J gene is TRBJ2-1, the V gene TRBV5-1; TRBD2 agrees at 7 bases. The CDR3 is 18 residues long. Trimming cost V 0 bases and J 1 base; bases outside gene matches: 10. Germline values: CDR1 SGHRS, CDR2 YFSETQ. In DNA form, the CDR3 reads TGCGCCAGCAGCTTGGCCGACGGACTAGGCCGGTCCTACAATGAGCAGTTCTTC. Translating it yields CASSLADGLGRSYNEQFF.

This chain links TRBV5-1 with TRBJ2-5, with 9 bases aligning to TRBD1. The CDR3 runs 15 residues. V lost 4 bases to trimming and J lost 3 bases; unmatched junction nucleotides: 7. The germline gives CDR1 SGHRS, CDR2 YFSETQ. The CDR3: CASSQGQGWEETQYF. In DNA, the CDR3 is TGCGCCAGCAGCCAGGGACAGGGTTGGGAAGAGACCCAGTACTTC.

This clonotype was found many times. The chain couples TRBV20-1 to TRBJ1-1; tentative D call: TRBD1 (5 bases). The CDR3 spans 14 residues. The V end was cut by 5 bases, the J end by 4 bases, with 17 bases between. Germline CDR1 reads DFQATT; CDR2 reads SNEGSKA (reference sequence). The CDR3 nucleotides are TGCAGTGCTTGGGACTTCGGCGAGAGCACTGAAGCTTTCTTT. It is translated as CSAWDFGESTEAFF.

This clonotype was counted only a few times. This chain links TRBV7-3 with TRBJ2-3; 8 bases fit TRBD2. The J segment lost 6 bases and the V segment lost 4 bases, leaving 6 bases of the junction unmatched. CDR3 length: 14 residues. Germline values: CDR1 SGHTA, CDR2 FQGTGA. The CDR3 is CASSSGGGSDTQYF. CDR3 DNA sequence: TGTGCCAGCAGCTCCGGGGGGGGCTCGGATACGCAGTATTTT.